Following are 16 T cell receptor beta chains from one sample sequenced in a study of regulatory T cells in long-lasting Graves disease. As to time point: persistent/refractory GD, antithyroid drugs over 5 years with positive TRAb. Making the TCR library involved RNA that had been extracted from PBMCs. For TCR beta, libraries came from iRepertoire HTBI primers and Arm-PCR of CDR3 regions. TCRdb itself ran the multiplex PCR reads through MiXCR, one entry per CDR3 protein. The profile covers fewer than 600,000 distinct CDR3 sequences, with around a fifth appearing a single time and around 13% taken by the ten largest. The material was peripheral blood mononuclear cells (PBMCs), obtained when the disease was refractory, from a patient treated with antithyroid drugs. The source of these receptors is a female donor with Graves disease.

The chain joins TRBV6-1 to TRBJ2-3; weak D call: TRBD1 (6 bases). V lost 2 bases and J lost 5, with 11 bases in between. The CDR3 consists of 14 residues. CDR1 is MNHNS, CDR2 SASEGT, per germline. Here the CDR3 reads CASSEWAGVDTQYF. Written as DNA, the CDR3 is TGTGCCAGCAGTGAATGGGCAGGGGTAGATACGCAGTATTTT.

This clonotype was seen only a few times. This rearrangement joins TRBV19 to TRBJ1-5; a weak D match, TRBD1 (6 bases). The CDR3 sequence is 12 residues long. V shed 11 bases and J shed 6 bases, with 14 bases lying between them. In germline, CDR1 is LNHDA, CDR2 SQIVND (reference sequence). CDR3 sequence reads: CAGGGDSQPQHF. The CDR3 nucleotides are TGTGCCGGAGGGGGTGATTCTCAGCCCCAGCATTTT.

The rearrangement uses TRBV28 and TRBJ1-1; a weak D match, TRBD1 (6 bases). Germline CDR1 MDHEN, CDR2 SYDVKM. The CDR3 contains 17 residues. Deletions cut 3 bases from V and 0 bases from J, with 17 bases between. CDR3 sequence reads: CASSFARRQAVNTEAFF. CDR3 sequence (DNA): TGTGCCAGCAGTTTCGCCAGAAGACAGGCGGTGAACACTGAAGCTTTCTTT.

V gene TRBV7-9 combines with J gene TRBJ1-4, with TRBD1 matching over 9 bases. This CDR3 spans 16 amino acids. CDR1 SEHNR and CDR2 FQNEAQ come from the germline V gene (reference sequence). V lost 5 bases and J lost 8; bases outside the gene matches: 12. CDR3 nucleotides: TGTGCCAGCAGCCCAGCCGGACAGGGGCTGGGGGAAAAACTGTTTTTT. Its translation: CASSPAGQGLGEKLFF. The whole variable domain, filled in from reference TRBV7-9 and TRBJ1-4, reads DTGVSQNPRHKITKRGQNVTFRCDPISEHNRLYWYRQTLGQGPEFLTYFQNEAQLEKSRLLSDRFSAERPKGSFSTLEIQRTEQGDSAMYLCASSPAGQGLGEKLFFGSGTQLSVL.

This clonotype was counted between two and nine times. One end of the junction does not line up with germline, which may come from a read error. The CDR3 DNA follows: TGCGCCAGCAGCCAAGATCTAGTTCAAGGGACCCAGTACTTC. Residues: CASSQDLVQGTQYF. The rearrangement joins TRBV4-1 to TRBJ2-5; D remains unclear. This CDR3 region has 14 residues. The germline CDR1 and CDR2 sequences are MGHRA and YSYEKL.

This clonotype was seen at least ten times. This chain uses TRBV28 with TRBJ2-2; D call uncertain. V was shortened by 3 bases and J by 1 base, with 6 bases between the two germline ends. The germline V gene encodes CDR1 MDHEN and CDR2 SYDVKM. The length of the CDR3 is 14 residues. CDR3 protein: CASSLPVNTGELFF. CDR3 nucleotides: TGTGCCAGCAGTTTGCCCGTGAACACCGGGGAGCTGTTTTTT.

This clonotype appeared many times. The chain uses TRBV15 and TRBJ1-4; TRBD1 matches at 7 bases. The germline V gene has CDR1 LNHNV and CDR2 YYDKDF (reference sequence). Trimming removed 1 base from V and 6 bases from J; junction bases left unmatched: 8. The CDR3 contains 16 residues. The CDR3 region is CATSRGTGRGYEKLFF. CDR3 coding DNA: TGTGCCACCAGCAGAGGGACAGGCAGGGGATATGAAAAACTGTTTTTT.

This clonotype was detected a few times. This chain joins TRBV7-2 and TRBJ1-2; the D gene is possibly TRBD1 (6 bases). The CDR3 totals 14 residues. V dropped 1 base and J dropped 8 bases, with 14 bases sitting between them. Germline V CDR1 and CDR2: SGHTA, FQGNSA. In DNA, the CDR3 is TGTGCCAGCAGCTTAGTTACAGGGTCGTCCGGCTACACCTTC. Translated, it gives CASSLVTGSSGYTF.

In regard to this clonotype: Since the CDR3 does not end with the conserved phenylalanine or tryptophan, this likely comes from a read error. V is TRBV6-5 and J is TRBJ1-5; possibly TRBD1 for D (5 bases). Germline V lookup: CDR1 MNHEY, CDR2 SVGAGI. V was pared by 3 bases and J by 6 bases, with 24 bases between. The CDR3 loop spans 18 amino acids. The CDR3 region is CASSYRGGTGAAAQPQHL. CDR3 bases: TGTGCCAGCAGTTATAGGGGCGGAACCGGGGCCGCCGCTCAGCCCCAGCATCTT.

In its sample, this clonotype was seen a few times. As DNA, the CDR3 is TGTGCCAGCAGACCTACAGGGGCCACTGAAGCTTTCTTT. Residues: CASRPTGATEAFF. V and J are TRBV3-1 and TRBJ1-1, with 7 bases fitting TRBD1. Germline trimming cut 6 bases from V and 4 bases from J; bases unmatched to any gene: 5. CDR1 is LGHDT and CDR2 is YNNKEL in the germline V gene (reference sequence). This CDR3 region has 13 residues.

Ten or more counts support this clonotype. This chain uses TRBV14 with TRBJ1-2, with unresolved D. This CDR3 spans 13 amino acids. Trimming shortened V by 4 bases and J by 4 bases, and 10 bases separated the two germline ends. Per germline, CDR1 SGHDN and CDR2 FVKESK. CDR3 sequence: CASSLHVRYGYTF. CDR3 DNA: TGTGCCAGCAGCCTTCACGTACGCTATGGCTACACCTTC.

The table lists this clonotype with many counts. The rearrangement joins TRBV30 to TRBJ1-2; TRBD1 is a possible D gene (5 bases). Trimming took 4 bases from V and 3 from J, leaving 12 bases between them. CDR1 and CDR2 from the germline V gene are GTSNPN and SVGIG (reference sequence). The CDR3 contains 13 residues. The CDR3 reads CAWNPGGDYGYTF. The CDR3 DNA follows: TGTGCCTGGAACCCGGGAGGGGACTATGGCTACACCTTC.

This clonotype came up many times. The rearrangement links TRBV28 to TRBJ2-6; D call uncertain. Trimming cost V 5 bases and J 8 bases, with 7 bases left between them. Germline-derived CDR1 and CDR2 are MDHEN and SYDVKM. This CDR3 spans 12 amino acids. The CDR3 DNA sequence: TGTGCCAGCAGTCGGTCTACCAACGTCCTGACTTTC. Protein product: CASSRSTNVLTF.

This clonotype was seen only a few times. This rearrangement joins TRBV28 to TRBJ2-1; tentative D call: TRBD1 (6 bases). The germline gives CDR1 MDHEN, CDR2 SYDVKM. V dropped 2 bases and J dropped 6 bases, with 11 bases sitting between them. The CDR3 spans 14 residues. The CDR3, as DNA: TGTGCCAGCAGTTTAGGCCGCAGGGGCAATGAGCAGTTCTTC. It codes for CASSLGRRGNEQFF.

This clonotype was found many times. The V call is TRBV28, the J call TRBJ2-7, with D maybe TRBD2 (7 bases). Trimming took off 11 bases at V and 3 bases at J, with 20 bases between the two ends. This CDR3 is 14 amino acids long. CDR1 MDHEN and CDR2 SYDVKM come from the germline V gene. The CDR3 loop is CACTPPGGHYEQYF. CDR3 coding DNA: TGTGCCTGCACCCCCCCCGGGGGGCACTACGAGCAGTACTTC.

CDR3 in amino acids: CASSLETSSYEQYF. Here the CDR3 DNA reads TGCGCCAGCAGCTTGGAGACTAGCAGCTACGAGCAGTACTTC. The V call is TRBV5-1, the J call TRBJ2-7; TRBD2 matches 7 bases. This CDR3 is built from 14 residues. Trimming at V came to 0 bases and at J to 3 bases, leaving 3 bases not matched to a gene. CDR1 and CDR2 (germline): SGHRS, YFSETQ.